Sequencing of this TCR beta chain was carried out in a study of vaccination and CD4 T cells after COVID-19. The overall study: Convalescent patients, SARS-CoV-2 positive by nasal swab PCR, comprised 9 or 10 mild cases and one severe case. Post-COVID specimens were obtained a median about 100 days after diagnosis (range 35 to 161). Convalescent donors: six male, four female; seven Caucasian, two Asian, one multiracial, two Hispanic.

Comment on this clonotype: Its target is unknown.

Using its own MiXCR run on the PCR reads, TCRdb lists one record per CDR3 protein. Seen here are 20,000 to 25,000 distinct CDR3 sequences, about 60% observed once, and the top ten hold about 1%. Study-wide results and caveats: The study found median SARS-CoV-2-reactive clonotypes rising from approximately 21 to 38, not significantly.

The sample consisted of CD4+ T cells from blood, taken before SARS-CoV-2 vaccination. This receptor was taken from a human donor who had recovered from COVID-19.

DNA for the CDR3: TGCAGTGCTACGGGCAGAAGGGGACCAGCTCCGGATTCACCCCTCCACTTT. It yields the protein CSATGRRGPAPDSPLHF. The chain couples TRBV20-1 to TRBJ1-6; the D gene is possibly TRBD1 (5 bases). Germline CDR1 reads DFQATT; CDR2 reads SNEGSKA (reference sequence). V lost 4 bases to trimming and J lost 8 bases, with 24 bases between them. The CDR3 spans 17 residues.